This is a list of T cell receptor beta chains from one sample in a study of blood T cell repertoires in COVID-19. The protocol was immunoSEQ multiplex PCR, while the TCRdb copy is restricted to in-frame clones and leaves out a portion. Of 240,000 or so clones in the sample, 82% were seen once. Sequenced input: peripheral blood. The receptor set was obtained from a woman between 55 and 75 years old with active or convalescent COVID-19. Each CDR3 is given with its conserved first and last residue. A D gene is named only where the DNA matches it firmly. A clone size is listed for some rows: how often the clone was seen (once, few, many), or a class if it is expanded.

J gene: TRBJ1-5; V gene: TRBV7-9; D gene: TRBD1; clone size: few; CDR3 protein: CASSLAGGNNQPQHF; CDR3 DNA: TGTGCCAGCAGCTTAGCAGGGGGCAACAATCAGCCCCAGCATTTT
J gene: TRBJ1-3; V gene: TRBV29-1; D gene: -; clone size: -; CDR3 protein: CSGGDSLSGNTIYF; CDR3 DNA: TGCAGCGGGGGTGACAGCCTCTCTGGAAACACCATATATTTT
J gene: TRBJ2-7; V gene: TRBV10-3; D gene: TRBD1; clone size: -; CDR3 protein: CAISESTTGQARNYEQYF; CDR3 DNA: TGTGCCATCAGTGAGTCCACTACCGGACAGGCTCGGAATTACGAGCAGTACTTC
J gene: TRBJ2-3; V gene: TRBV12-3/TRBV12-4; D gene: TRBD1; clone size: -; CDR3 protein: CASTTGGPDTQYF; CDR3 DNA: TGTGCCAGCACTACAGGGGGCCCAGATACGCAGTATTTT
J gene: TRBJ2-1; V gene: TRBV2; D gene: -; clone size: -; CDR3 protein: CASSRTSGTPYNEQFF; CDR3 DNA: TGTGCCAGCAGTCGCACTTCCGGGACACCATACAATGAGCAGTTCTTC
J gene: TRBJ1-2; V gene: TRBV4-3; D gene: TRBD1; clone size: -; CDR3 protein: CASSREYLQGAPGYTF; CDR3 DNA: TGCGCCAGCAGCCGGGAGTATCTACAGGGGGCGCCTGGCTACACCTTC
J gene: TRBJ1-6; V gene: TRBV19; D gene: TRBD1; clone size: -; CDR3 protein: CASSRIGQGDSPLHF; CDR3 DNA: TGTGCCAGTAGTAGGATTGGACAGGGAGATTCACCCCTCCACTTT
J gene: TRBJ1-2; V gene: TRBV27; D gene: -; clone size: once; CDR3 protein: CASSLSFDRTYGYTF; CDR3 DNA: TGTGCCAGCAGTTTATCGTTCGACAGGACCTATGGCTACACCTTC
J gene: TRBJ1-1; V gene: TRBV2; D gene: -; clone size: -; CDR3 protein: CASRGPGEWSTEAFF; CDR3 DNA: TGTGCCAGCAGGGGCCCAGGGGAGTGGAGCACTGAAGCTTTCTTT
J gene: TRBJ1-3; V gene: TRBV5-8; D gene: -; clone size: -; CDR3 protein: CASSLVGFSGYGSGNTIYF; CDR3 DNA: TGTGCCAGCAGCTTGGTGGGGTTTTCGGGGTACGGCTCTGGAAACACCATATATTTT
J gene: TRBJ1-1; V gene: TRBV30; D gene: -; clone size: -; CDR3 protein: CAWSPGGTEAFF; CDR3 DNA: TGTGCCTGGAGTCCCGGGGGGACTGAAGCTTTCTTT
J gene: TRBJ1-4; V gene: TRBV12-2; D gene: -; clone size: few; CDR3 protein: CASRLAGRDSLEKLFF; CDR3 DNA: TGTGCAAGTCGCTTAGCGGGGAGGGACTCCTTAGAAAAACTGTTTTTT
J gene: TRBJ2-5; V gene: TRBV5-1; D gene: TRBD1; clone size: once; CDR3 protein: CASSWGTVQETQYF; CDR3 DNA: TGCGCCAGCAGCTGGGGGACAGTCCAAGAGACCCAGTACTTC
J gene: TRBJ2-5; V gene: TRBV19; D gene: TRBD2; clone size: -; CDR3 protein: CASSPPPGLAGPVTQYF; CDR3 DNA: TGTGCCAGTAGTCCGCCGCCGGGACTAGCGGGGCCGGTTACCCAGTACTTC
J gene: TRBJ1-5; V gene: TRBV6-6; D gene: -; clone size: -; CDR3 protein: CASTRQGNQPQHF; CDR3 DNA: TGTGCCAGCACTCGACAGGGCAATCAGCCCCAGCATTTT
J gene: TRBJ1-2; V gene: TRBV7-2; D gene: -; clone size: once; CDR3 protein: CASSSGQDYGYTF; CDR3 DNA: TGTGCCAGCAGCTCAGGACAAGACTATGGCTACACCTTC
J gene: TRBJ1-5; V gene: TRBV12-3/TRBV12-4; D gene: -; clone size: -; CDR3 protein: CASSSYSNQPQHF; CDR3 DNA: TGTGCCAGCAGCTCCTATAGCAATCAGCCCCAGCATTTT
J gene: TRBJ1-2; V gene: TRBV7-2; D gene: -; clone size: once; CDR3 protein: CASSFTRTYGYTF; CDR3 DNA: TGTGCCAGCAGCTTTACTCGGACATATGGCTACACCTTC
J gene: TRBJ1-2; V gene: TRBV28; D gene: -; clone size: -; CDR3 protein: CASSRGGSNYGYTF; CDR3 DNA: TGTGCCAGCAGTCGGGGGGGGTCCAACTATGGCTACACCTTC
J gene: TRBJ1-2; V gene: TRBV18; D gene: -; clone size: few; CDR3 protein: CASSPEQLPGYGYTF; CDR3 DNA: TGTGCCAGCTCACCGGAACAGTTACCCGGCTATGGCTACACCTTC
J gene: TRBJ1-3; V gene: TRBV2; D gene: -; clone size: -; CDR3 protein: CASSEARTVRSGNTIYF; CDR3 DNA: TGTGCCAGCAGTGAAGCCCGGACAGTTCGCTCTGGAAACACCATATATTTT
J gene: TRBJ1-2; V gene: TRBV27; D gene: -; clone size: -; CDR3 protein: CASSLSGRNYGYTF; CDR3 DNA: TGTGCCAGCAGTTTATCCGGCAGGAACTATGGCTACACCTTC
J gene: TRBJ2-1; V gene: TRBV9; D gene: TRBD1; clone size: once; CDR3 protein: CASSVGPTGSSYNEQFF; CDR3 DNA: TGTGCCAGCAGCGTCGGACCGACAGGGTCATCCTACAATGAGCAGTTCTTC
J gene: TRBJ1-2; V gene: TRBV4-1; D gene: TRBD1; clone size: few; CDR3 protein: CASSPFKGQGKLDGYTF; CDR3 DNA: TGCGCCAGCAGCCCCTTTAAAGGACAGGGGAAACTAGATGGCTACACCTTC
J gene: TRBJ1-1; V gene: TRBV19; D gene: -; clone size: -; CDR3 protein: CASSVGYAGKEAFF; CDR3 DNA: TGTGCCAGTAGTGTCGGCTATGCGGGTAAGGAAGCTTTCTTT
J gene: TRBJ1-5; V gene: TRBV6-5; D gene: -; clone size: -; CDR3 protein: CASWTVNQPQHF; CDR3 DNA: TGTGCCAGCTGGACAGTCAATCAGCCCCAGCATTTT
J gene: TRBJ2-5; V gene: TRBV9; D gene: -; clone size: -; CDR3 protein: CASSVGQGVFETQYF; CDR3 DNA: TGTGCCAGCAGCGTAGGGCAGGGCGTCTTCGAGACCCAGTACTTC
J gene: TRBJ2-2; V gene: TRBV7-3; D gene: TRBD2; clone size: -; CDR3 protein: CASRLAGSTGELFF; CDR3 DNA: TGTGCCAGCAGACTAGCGGGATCCACCGGGGAGCTGTTTTTT
J gene: TRBJ2-5; V gene: TRBV30; D gene: -; clone size: -; CDR3 protein: CAWSGNSGETQYF; CDR3 DNA: TGTGCCTGGAGTGGGAACAGTGGGGAGACCCAGTACTTC
J gene: TRBJ1-2; V gene: TRBV4-3; D gene: TRBD1; clone size: -; CDR3 protein: CASSQVGQGSYGYTF; CDR3 DNA: TGCGCCAGCAGCCAAGTTGGACAGGGAAGCTATGGCTACACCTTC
J gene: TRBJ2-7; V gene: TRBV18; D gene: TRBD2; clone size: -; CDR3 protein: CASSAGLAGGYEQYF; CDR3 DNA: TGTGCCAGCTCAGCGGGACTAGCGGGGGGCTACGAGCAGTACTTC
J gene: TRBJ2-3; V gene: TRBV5-1; D gene: TRBD2; clone size: -; CDR3 protein: CASSVLAGPDTQYF; CDR3 DNA: TGCGCCAGCAGCGTCCTAGCGGGGCCAGATACGCAGTATTTT
J gene: TRBJ2-1; V gene: TRBV5-1; D gene: -; clone size: once; CDR3 protein: CASSQTGTPNNEQFF; CDR3 DNA: TGCGCCAGCAGCCAGACTGGGACACCAAACAATGAGCAGTTCTTC
J gene: TRBJ2-7; V gene: TRBV28; D gene: -; clone size: -; CDR3 protein: CASSSWAEGSYEQYF; CDR3 DNA: TGTGCCAGCAGTTCTTGGGCGGAGGGTTCGTACGAGCAGTACTTC
J gene: TRBJ2-1; V gene: TRBV10-1; D gene: TRBD1; clone size: -; CDR3 protein: CASSEQGRNYNEQFF; CDR3 DNA: TGCGCCAGCAGTGAACAGGGGCGGAATTACAATGAGCAGTTCTTC
J gene: TRBJ1-2; V gene: TRBV7-9; D gene: TRBD1; clone size: -; CDR3 protein: CASSPTGFYGYTF; CDR3 DNA: TGTGCCAGCAGCCCGACAGGGTTCTATGGCTACACCTTC
J gene: TRBJ1-1; V gene: TRBV18; D gene: TRBD1; clone size: -; CDR3 protein: CASSPGTGVNTEAFF; CDR3 DNA: TGTGCCAGCTCACCTGGGACAGGGGTGAACACTGAAGCTTTCTTT
J gene: TRBJ1-2; V gene: TRBV6-5; D gene: TRBD1; clone size: -; CDR3 protein: CASSGTGARGYTF; CDR3 DNA: TGTGCCAGCAGCGGGACAGGGGCGAGGGGCTACACCTTC
J gene: TRBJ1-5; V gene: TRBV19; D gene: TRBD1; clone size: -; CDR3 protein: CASRGQGNQPQHF; CDR3 DNA: TGTGCCAGTAGAGGACAGGGGAATCAGCCCCAGCATTTT
J gene: TRBJ1-6; V gene: TRBV21-1; D gene: -; clone size: -; CDR3 protein: CASSSRTALRSPLHF; CDR3 DNA: TGTGCCAGCAGCTCCCGGACAGCCTTAAGGTCACCCCTCCACTTT
J gene: TRBJ2-1; V gene: TRBV4-1; D gene: -; clone size: -; CDR3 protein: CASSQPGPATGEQFF; CDR3 DNA: TGCGCCAGCAGCCAACCAGGGCCCGCAACGGGTGAGCAGTTCTTC
J gene: TRBJ2-3; V gene: TRBV15; D gene: TRBD1; clone size: once; CDR3 protein: CATSEDRGIFTQYF; CDR3 DNA: TGTGCCACCAGCGAGGACAGGGGGATTTTTACGCAGTATTTT
J gene: TRBJ2-3; V gene: TRBV6-2/TRBV6-3; D gene: -; clone size: -; CDR3 protein: CASSYWLASTDTQYF; CDR3 DNA: TGTGCCAGCAGTTACTGGCTGGCTAGCACAGATACGCAGTATTTT
J gene: TRBJ2-3; V gene: TRBV30; D gene: TRBD1; clone size: once; CDR3 protein: CAWSGISGGAADTQYF; CDR3 DNA: TGTGCCTGGAGCGGCATATCAGGGGGCGCAGCAGATACGCAGTATTTT
J gene: TRBJ2-2; V gene: TRBV28; D gene: TRBD1; clone size: -; CDR3 protein: CASSLYGTGLTGELFF; CDR3 DNA: TGTGCCAGCAGTTTATATGGGACAGGGTTGACCGGGGAGCTGTTTTTT
J gene: TRBJ1-3; V gene: TRBV5-6; D gene: -; clone size: few; CDR3 protein: CASSHPPGAGNTIYF; CDR3 DNA: TGTGCCAGCAGCCACCCTCCGGGGGCTGGAAACACCATATATTTT
J gene: TRBJ2-5; V gene: TRBV29-1; D gene: TRBD1; clone size: -; CDR3 protein: CSVEYRDSQETQYF; CDR3 DNA: TGCAGCGTTGAATACCGGGACAGCCAAGAGACCCAGTACTTC
J gene: TRBJ1-1; V gene: TRBV6-6; D gene: -; clone size: -; CDR3 protein: CASSTLQATNTEAFF; CDR3 DNA: TGTGCCAGCAGCACTTTACAGGCTACGAACACTGAAGCTTTCTTT
J gene: TRBJ1-1; V gene: TRBV6-5; D gene: TRBD1; clone size: once; CDR3 protein: CASSYSPRGSEAFF; CDR3 DNA: TGTGCCAGCAGTTACTCCCCCAGGGGGTCTGAAGCTTTCTTT
J gene: TRBJ2-7; V gene: TRBV6-6; D gene: -; clone size: -; CDR3 protein: CASSYSSTYEQYF; CDR3 DNA: TGTGCCAGCAGTTACTCGAGTACCTACGAGCAGTACTTC
J gene: TRBJ1-2; V gene: TRBV11-2; D gene: -; clone size: many; CDR3 protein: CASSSQQGWGYTF; CDR3 DNA: TGTGCCAGCAGCTCACAACAGGGTTGGGGCTACACCTTC
J gene: TRBJ1-5; V gene: TRBV5-8; D gene: TRBD1; clone size: -; CDR3 protein: CASSLGTGGDQPQHF; CDR3 DNA: TGTGCCAGCAGCTTGGGGACAGGAGGCGATCAGCCCCAGCATTTT
J gene: TRBJ2-5; V gene: TRBV5-1; D gene: TRBD2; clone size: -; CDR3 protein: CASNIAGGPEETQYF; CDR3 DNA: TGCGCCAGCAATATAGCGGGGGGGCCGGAGGAGACCCAGTACTTC
J gene: TRBJ1-5; V gene: TRBV6-6; D gene: -; clone size: -; CDR3 protein: CASSFGRANQPQHF; CDR3 DNA: TGTGCCAGCAGTTTCGGCAGGGCCAATCAGCCCCAGCATTTT
J gene: TRBJ2-2; V gene: TRBV19; D gene: -; clone size: -; CDR3 protein: CASRTDSTGTGELFF; CDR3 DNA: TGTGCCAGTAGAACCGATTCGACCGGGACCGGGGAGCTGTTTTTT
J gene: TRBJ1-3; V gene: TRBV9; D gene: TRBD1; clone size: -; CDR3 protein: CASSAGRGTGNTIYF; CDR3 DNA: TGTGCCAGCAGCGCAGGCAGGGGGACTGGAAACACCATATATTTT
J gene: TRBJ2-5; V gene: TRBV6-5; D gene: TRBD2; clone size: -; CDR3 protein: CASSYSFTGGKETQYF; CDR3 DNA: TGTGCCAGCAGTTACTCGTTTACGGGGGGGAAAGAGACCCAGTACTTC
J gene: TRBJ2-7; V gene: TRBV5-1; D gene: -; clone size: -; CDR3 protein: CASSLFGYEQYF; CDR3 DNA: TGCGCCAGCAGCTTGTTCGGCTACGAGCAGTACTTC
J gene: TRBJ1-2; V gene: TRBV29-1; D gene: -; clone size: -; CDR3 protein: CSAYSGNYGYTF; CDR3 DNA: TGCAGCGCCTATTCGGGTAACTATGGCTACACCTTC